Presented here are 25 T cell receptor beta chains from one specimen sequenced in a study of CD8 T cells in Susac syndrome. Random hexamers were used to reverse transcribe the RNA input (roughly 0.5 to 1 ug). TCRdb re-derived calls from the immunoSEQ multiplex PCR reads in MiXCR, one entry per CDR3 protein. The data show 150,000 to 200,000 distinct CDR3 sequences, 91% seen once. The sample comprised CD4+ T cells from PBMCs. The source is a human donor with Susac syndrome.

This chain links TRBV28 with TRBJ1-1; D ambiguous. Germline-derived CDR1 and CDR2 are MDHEN and SYDVKM. The CDR3 runs to 15 residues. V lost 5 bases to trimming and J lost 1 base, with 14 bases between them. CDR3 loop: CASSKTGPSNTEAFF. CDR3 DNA: TGTGCCAGCAGTAAGACCGGGCCGTCGAACACTGAAGCTTTCTTT.

This clonotype has just one count. The chain has TRBV5-5 and TRBJ1-4; the D gene is possibly TRBD1 (5 bases). V lost 5 bases and J 0 bases, leaving 11 bases between the germline ends. The CDR3 spans 15 residues. Germline CDR1 and CDR2: SGHKS and YYEKEE (reference sequence). This chain's CDR3 is CASRTTVATNEKLFF. The CDR3 coding sequence is TGTGCCAGCAGGACGACAGTCGCAACTAATGAAAAACTGTTTTTT.

The CDR3 spells CASSYSRTGGYEQYF. DNA of the CDR3: TGTGCCAGCAGTTACTCCAGGACAGGGGGGTACGAGCAGTACTTC. The chain carries TRBV6-5 and TRBJ2-7; 10 bases align to TRBD1. The CDR3 consists of 15 residues. V was pared by 0 bases and J by 4 bases, with 3 bases of the junction left unmatched. Germline loops: CDR1 MNHEY, CDR2 SVGAGI.

The J gene is TRBJ1-6, the V gene TRBV14; 10 positions agree with TRBD1. Germline CDR1 and CDR2: SGHDN and FVKESK. The trim removed 4 bases at V and 8 bases at J, leaving 11 bases unmatched. The CDR3 runs 17 residues. The CDR3 bases are TGTGCCAGCAGCCGCCAGCTTGCCGGGACAGGGGATTCACCCCTCCACTTT. Translated: CASSRQLAGTGDSPLHF.

The chain uses TRBV6-5 and TRBJ2-1; possibly TRBD2 for D (5 bases). Germline CDR1 and CDR2: MNHEY and SVGAGI. Trimming removed 2 bases at V and 0 bases at J, with 8 bases between. The CDR3 extends over 15 amino acids. The CDR3 DNA reads as TGTGCCAGCAGTTACGAGGGAAACTCCTACAATGAGCAGTTCTTC. Translated, it gives CASSYEGNSYNEQFF.

This sequence joins TRBV28 and TRBJ2-2, with TRBD1 matching over 11 bases. The germline V gene encodes CDR1 MDHEN and CDR2 SYDVKM. V lost 6 bases and J lost 4; bases outside the gene matches: 7. The CDR3 has 16 amino acids. The CDR3 here is CASSTSGTGGTGELFF. The CDR3 DNA is TGTGCCAGCAGCACGAGTGGGACAGGGGGCACCGGGGAGCTGTTTTTT.

This chain connects TRBV7-2 to TRBJ1-5; unclear D gene. CDR1 and CDR2 (germline): SGHTA, FQGNSA. The V end lost 4 bases, the J end lost 5 bases, and 6 bases lay between the germline ends. CDR3 size: 12 residues. CDR3 loop: CASSSPHQPQHF. The CDR3 DNA reads TGTGCCAGCAGCTCACCTCATCAGCCCCAGCATTTT.

V and J are TRBV20-1 and TRBJ1-2, with D unclear. The CDR3 consists of 11 residues. The germline V gene has CDR1 DFQATT and CDR2 SNEGSKA (reference sequence). Trimming left V 0 bases short and J 9 bases short, with 8 bases between. The CDR3 nucleotides read TGCAGTGCTAGAGACCGAAACCGCTACACCTTC. Translation gives CSARDRNRYTF.

This chain links TRBV9 with TRBJ2-5; D might be TRBD1 (5 bases). V was pared by 0 bases and J by 5 bases, with 11 bases between. The germline V gene encodes CDR1 SGDLS and CDR2 YYNGEE. The CDR3 is made up of 14 amino acids. The CDR3 bases are TGTGCCAGCAGCGTAGGTGCAAAGGGGGAGACCCAGTACTTC. This gives the protein CASSVGAKGETQYF.

This clonotype was counted a single time. The gene calls are TRBV5-1 and TRBJ2-7; 7 bases agree with TRBD2. The CDR3 length is 15 residues. CDR1 and CDR2 (germline): SGHRS, YFSETQ. Trimming removed 5 bases from V and 3 bases from J; junction bases left unmatched: 11. CDR3 in DNA: TGCGCCAGCAGAGGCTCTAGCGGAGCTTTCTACGAGCAGTACTTC. It encodes CASRGSSGAFYEQYF.

The chain couples TRBV11-2 to TRBJ2-3, with D possibly being TRBD2 (6 bases). The CDR3 is 16 amino acids. CDR1 and CDR2 (germline): SGHAT, FQNNGV. V lost 5 bases and J lost 5, with 20 bases in between. CDR3 loop: CASSPRLDPVKDTQYF. CDR3 DNA sequence: TGTGCCAGCAGCCCGCGACTAGATCCCGTGAAAGATACGCAGTATTTT.

The gene calls are TRBV5-1 and TRBJ2-2; 7 bases fit TRBD1. CDR1 and CDR2 from the germline V gene are SGHRS and YFSETQ. The CDR3 sequence is 16 residues long. V lost 5 bases, J lost 2 bases, and 9 bases stayed unmatched. The CDR3 reads CASSLNRGVNTGELFF. The CDR3 DNA reads as TGCGCCAGCAGTCTCAACAGGGGTGTTAACACCGGGGAGCTGTTTTTT.

The chain carries TRBV6-5 and TRBJ1-2; D unresolved. CDR3 length equals 13 residues. Germline-derived CDR1 and CDR2 are MNHEY and SVGAGI. The V and J ends lost 2 bases and 2 bases respectively, with 6 bases between them. CDR3 nucleotide sequence: TGTGCCAGCAGTTACGACATCAACTATGGCTACACCTTC. It specifies CASSYDINYGYTF.

V is TRBV20-1 and J is TRBJ2-5; 8 bases agree with TRBD1. Germline V gene sequence: CDR1 DFQATT, CDR2 SNEGSKA (reference sequence). The CDR3 runs 16 residues. The V gene end was trimmed by 1 base and the J gene end by 0 bases; junction bases not matched to a gene: 7. The CDR3 sequence is CSARGAGTGYQETQYF. DNA for the CDR3: TGCAGTGCTAGAGGGGCCGGGACAGGCTACCAAGAGACCCAGTACTTC.

The gene calls are TRBV7-8 and TRBJ1-2; D is perhaps TRBD1 (5 bases). V lost 5 bases and J lost 7, with 14 bases in between. Germline assignment: CDR1 SGHVS and CDR2 FQNEAQ. The CDR3 consists of 13 residues. CDR3 loop: CASSRERGTGYTF. CDR3 in DNA: TGTGCCAGCAGCCGCGAGAGAGGGACTGGCTACACCTTC. Together with reference TRBV7-8 and TRBJ1-2, the CDR3 gives the full variable domain: GAGVSQSPRYKVAKRGQDVALRCDPISGHVSLFWYQQALGQGPEFLTYFQNEAQLDKSGLPSDRFFAERPEGSVSTLKIQRTQQEDSAVYLCASSRERGTGYTFGSGTRLTVV.

This clonotype was observed once. In DNA form, the CDR3 reads TGTGCCAGCAGAAAAAATACGTACCCCTCCTACGAGCAGTACTTC. Translating it yields CASRKNTYPSYEQYF. The V gene is TRBV28, the J gene TRBJ2-7; D is unclear. Germline V CDR1 and CDR2: MDHEN, SYDVKM. The V end lost 6 bases, the J end lost 0 bases, and 15 bases lay between the germline ends. The CDR3 runs 15 residues.

This clonotype was counted once. The V call is TRBV21-1, the J call TRBJ1-3. TRBV21-1 is a pseudogene. The CDR3 runs to 14 residues. The CDR3 loop is CASSNPRDENTIYF. The CDR3 DNA follows: TGTGCCAGCAGCAACCCGAGAGATGAAAACACCATATATTTT.

The chain uses TRBV20-1 and TRBJ2-1; 8 bases are a match to TRBD2. Germline CDR1 DFQATT, CDR2 SNEGSKA (reference sequence). Trimming at V came to 6 bases and at J to 8 bases, leaving 6 bases not matched to a gene. This CDR3 comprises 12 residues. CDR3 in DNA: TGCAGTGCCTTAGCGGGATCGGATGAGCAGTTCTTC. This sequence encodes CSALAGSDEQFF.

J is TRBJ2-1 and V is TRBV4-1, with D unclear. This CDR3 comprises 16 residues. Looked up from germline, CDR1 is MGHRA and CDR2 is YSYEKL. Trimming took 3 bases from V and 4 from J, leaving 16 bases between them. The CDR3 reads CASSQPIYRIYNEQFF. CDR3 in DNA: TGCGCCAGCAGCCAGCCGATATACCGCATATACAATGAGCAGTTCTTC.

The chain carries TRBV7-9 and TRBJ1-6; D unclear. Germline CDR1 is SEHNR and CDR2 is FQNEAQ (reference sequence). This CDR3 comprises 14 residues. Trimming removed 3 bases at V and 6 bases at J, with 9 bases between. CDR3 in amino acids: CASSLGLSNSPLHF. As DNA, the CDR3 is TGTGCCAGCAGCTTGGGCTTAAGTAATTCACCCCTCCACTTT.

CDR3 DNA: TGTGCCAGCAGTTTAATTACGGACGGCTACGAGCAGTACTTC. It codes for CASSLITDGYEQYF. V usage is TRBV12-3 or TRBV12-4 and J usage is TRBJ2-7; D unclear. This CDR3 is 14 amino acids long. Trimming took off 2 bases at V and 3 bases at J, with 11 bases between the two ends.

This chain uses TRBV20-1 with TRBJ2-7; D uncertain. CDR1 and CDR2 (germline): DFQATT, SNEGSKA (reference sequence). This CDR3 is built from 15 residues. V shed 6 bases and J shed 0 bases, with 18 bases lying between them. The CDR3 sequence is CSATLDSPFSYEQYF. CDR3 DNA: TGCAGTGCCACCTTAGACTCTCCCTTCTCCTACGAGCAGTACTTC.

V is TRBV5-1 and J is TRBJ2-7; D remains unclear. V was cut by 4 bases and J by 0 bases, with 14 bases left in between. In germline, CDR1 is SGHRS, CDR2 YFSETQ. This CDR3 region has 15 residues. CDR3 in DNA: TGCGCCAGCAGCACCGAACTGGGAAGCTCCTACGAGCAGTACTTC. It yields the protein CASSTELGSSYEQYF.

J is TRBJ2-7 and V is TRBV6-5; possible D gene TRBD1, 5 bases. There are 15 residues in the CDR3. CDR1 is MNHEY, CDR2 SVGAGI, per germline. V dropped 3 bases and J dropped 2 bases, with 14 bases sitting between them. CDR3 nucleotides: TGTGCCAGCAGTTATTCCTCGACAGAAACCTACGAGCAGTACTTC. Protein sequence: CASSYSSTETYEQYF.

This clonotype was detected only once. This CDR3 reads CASSLQGSMNTEAFF. The CDR3 DNA sequence: TGTGCCAGCAGCCTACAGGGATCAATGAACACTGAAGCTTTCTTT. The chain uses TRBV2 and TRBJ1-1; maybe TRBD1 (6 bases). Trimming stripped 6 bases from V and 0 bases from J, with 14 bases between. Germline V gives CDR1 SNHLY, CDR2 FYNNEI. This CDR3 comprises 15 residues.